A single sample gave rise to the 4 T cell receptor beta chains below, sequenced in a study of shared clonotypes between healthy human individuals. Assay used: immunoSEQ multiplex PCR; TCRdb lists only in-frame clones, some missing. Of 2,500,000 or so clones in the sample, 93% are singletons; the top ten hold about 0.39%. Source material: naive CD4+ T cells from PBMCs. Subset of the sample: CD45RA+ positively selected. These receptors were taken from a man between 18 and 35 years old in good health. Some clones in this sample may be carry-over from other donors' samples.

CDR3: CASSANHRGPATNEKLFF. The CDR3 nucleotides read TGCGCCAGCAGCGCCAATCACAGGGGCCCGGCGACTAATGAAAAACTGTTTTTT. The rearrangement joins TRBV5-1 to TRBJ1-4, with TRBD1 identical over 7 bases. Losses at the gene ends were 4 bases for V and 2 bases for J; bases not matched to a gene: 14. Germline V CDR1 and CDR2: SGHRS, YFSETQ. There are 18 residues in the CDR3.

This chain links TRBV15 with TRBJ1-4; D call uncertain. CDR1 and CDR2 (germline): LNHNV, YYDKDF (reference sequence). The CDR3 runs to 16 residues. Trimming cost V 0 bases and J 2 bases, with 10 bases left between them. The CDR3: CATSRETGRTNEKLFF. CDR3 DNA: TGTGCCACCAGCAGAGAGACGGGGAGGACTAATGAAAAACTGTTTTTT.

This chain's CDR3 is CASSWRGNQPGNEQFF. CDR3 DNA sequence: TGTGCCAGCAGCTGGAGAGGGAACCAACCGGGCAATGAGCAGTTCTTC. The chain links TRBV11-2 to TRBJ2-1; a possible D gene is TRBD2 (5 bases). Germline V gives CDR1 SGHAT, CDR2 FQNNGV. The CDR3 spans 16 residues. With 4 bases removed from V and 6 bases from J, the gap between germline ends came to 19 bases.

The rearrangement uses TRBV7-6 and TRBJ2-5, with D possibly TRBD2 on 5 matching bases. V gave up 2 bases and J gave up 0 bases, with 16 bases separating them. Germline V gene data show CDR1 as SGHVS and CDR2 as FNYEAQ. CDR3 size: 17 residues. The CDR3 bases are TGTGCCAGCAGCTTAAAGAACGAGGACTCCAACCAAGAGACCCAGTACTTC. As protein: CASSLKNEDSNQETQYF.